The 22 T cell receptor beta chains listed next were all sequenced from one sample in a study of shared clonotypes between healthy human individuals. Clones were sequenced by immunoSEQ multiplex PCR, and TCRdb holds only the in-frame ones, with some missing. The data contain around 200,000 clones, 66% of them singletons. The sequenced material came from memory CD4+ T cells sorted from blood. Sample subset: CD45RA-negative fraction. The receptors come from a man aged 25 to 40 in good health.

The J gene is TRBJ2-7, the V gene TRBV18; D not resolved. This CDR3 is 13 amino acids long. V dropped 6 bases and J dropped 4 bases, with 13 bases sitting between them. Per the germline V gene, CDR1 is KGHSH and CDR2 is LQKENI. The CDR3 coding sequence is TGTGCCAGCTCTTCCCTTGGGCAGTACGAGCAGTACTTC. Amino acid sequence: CASSSLGQYEQYF.

The chain carries TRBV18 and TRBJ2-5; D is perhaps TRBD1 (5 bases). Germline CDR1 is KGHSH and CDR2 is LQKENI. The CDR3 is 13 residues long. Trimming shortened V by 6 bases and J by 2 bases, and 10 bases separated the two germline ends. The CDR3 bases are TGTGCCAGCTCCCAGGACATGCAAGAGACCCAGTACTTC. Amino acids: CASSQDMQETQYF.

V and J are TRBV5-5 and TRBJ2-2, with D maybe TRBD2 (6 bases). Trimming stripped 1 base from V and 5 bases from J, with 12 bases between. CDR1 SGHKS and CDR2 YYEKEE come from the germline V gene (reference sequence). The CDR3 runs to 15 residues. CDR3 coding DNA: TGTGCCAGCAGCTTGCACAGCGGGCGGACCGGGGAGCTGTTTTTT. It specifies CASSLHSGRTGELFF. Full variable domain (outside the CDR3, taken from reference TRBV5-5 and TRBJ2-2): DAGVTQSPTHLIKTRGQQVTLRCSPISGHKSVSWYQQVLGQGPQFIFQYYEKEERGRGNFPDRFSARQFPNYSSELNVNALLLGDSALYLCASSLHSGRTGELFFGEGSRLTVL.

This clone was seen more than once but under ten times. This sequence joins TRBV9 and TRBJ2-2; no definite D call. The CDR3 extends over 14 amino acids. Germline V gene sequence: CDR1 SGDLS, CDR2 YYNGEE. Trimming stripped 0 bases from V and 1 base from J, with 4 bases between. The CDR3 region is CASSVAGNTGELFF. DNA of the CDR3: TGTGCCAGCAGCGTAGCAGGGAACACCGGGGAGCTGTTTTTT.

V is TRBV29-1 and J is TRBJ2-2, with no clear D. Trimming left V 6 bases short and J 4 bases short, with 12 bases between. The CDR3 contains 13 residues. Germline loops: CDR1 SQVTM, CDR2 ANQGSEA. As DNA, the CDR3 is TGCAGCGTAAGGACGGTTGCCACCGGGGAGCTGTTTTTT. As protein: CSVRTVATGELFF.

V gene TRBV7-2 combines with J gene TRBJ2-5, with 7 bases that match TRBD2. The CDR3 extends over 16 amino acids. The junction had 10 bases not matched to a gene; V was cut back by 3 bases and J by 3 bases. Germline V gene data show CDR1 as SGHTA and CDR2 as FQGNSA. The CDR3 DNA follows: TGTGCCAGCAGCTTTCAACGCGGGAGAGGGGAAGAGACCCAGTACTTC. Translated: CASSFQRGRGEETQYF.

The chain joins TRBV5-6 to TRBJ2-1; D not certain. The CDR3 extends over 17 amino acids. Trimming cost V 5 bases and J 8 bases, with 26 bases left between them. The germline CDR1 and CDR2 sequences are SGHDT and YYEEEE. In DNA, the CDR3 is TGTGCCAGCAGACTCCTGGCTGGTGAAGGGTATGGGGATGAGCAGTTCTTC. Protein sequence: CASRLLAGEGYGDEQFF.

The V and J genes are TRBV29-1 and TRBJ2-7; D not certain. V was shortened by 5 bases and J by 7 bases, with 12 bases between the two germline ends. The CDR3 length is 11 residues. Germline V gives CDR1 SQVTM, CDR2 ANQGSEA. CDR3 loop: CSVRAGFEQYF. Here the CDR3 DNA reads TGCAGCGTTAGGGCAGGATTTGAGCAGTACTTC.

CDR3: CARRQGRTLDQPQHF. CDR3 sequence (DNA): TGTGCCCGTAGACAGGGTAGAACCCTCGATCAGCCCCAGCATTTT. The chain links TRBV9 to TRBJ1-5; the match to TRBD1 covers 7 bases. CDR1 is SGDLS, CDR2 YYNGEE, per germline. CDR3 length: 15 residues. J lost 5 bases, V lost 10 bases, and 15 bases had no gene match.

The sample holds a few counts of this clone. The rearrangement joins TRBV6-5 to TRBJ2-7; 8 bases are a match to TRBD1. In germline, CDR1 is MNHEY, CDR2 SVGAGI. The trim removed 6 bases at V and 6 bases at J, leaving 7 bases unmatched. The CDR3 length is 13 residues. CDR3 loop: CASRGTGGAEQYF. For the CDR3, the DNA is TGTGCCAGCAGGGGGACAGGTGGGGCCGAGCAGTACTTC.

This sequence joins TRBV5-1 and TRBJ2-3; 8 bases map to TRBD1. CDR1 is SGHRS, CDR2 YFSETQ, per germline. Trimming took 0 bases from V and 4 from J; bases not matched to a gene: 13. This CDR3 has 18 residues. The CDR3 coding sequence is TGCGCCAGCAGCTTGGTTTGGGCGGACAGGGTCACCCCAGATACGCAGTATTTT. Amino acid sequence: CASSLVWADRVTPDTQYF.

The rearrangement links TRBV9 to TRBJ2-7; D is unclear. Looked up from germline, CDR1 is SGDLS and CDR2 is YYNGEE. With 0 bases removed from V and 6 bases from J, the gap between germline ends came to 10 bases. The CDR3 is 13 amino acids. CDR3 bases: TGTGCCAGCAGCGTAGCTCATGGTCTCGAGCAGTACTTC. Amino acid sequence: CASSVAHGLEQYF.

V and J are TRBV7-2 and TRBJ2-1, with 11 bases lining up with TRBD2. CDR3 length: 15 residues. Per germline, CDR1 SGHTA and CDR2 FQGNSA. The V gene end was trimmed by 2 bases and the J gene end by 7 bases; junction bases not matched to a gene: 4. Written as DNA, the CDR3 is TGTGCCAGCAGCTTATCGGCTAGCGGGAGGAATGAGCAGTTCTTC. Its translation is CASSLSASGRNEQFF.

The chain recombines TRBV5-1 with TRBJ1-2; weak D call: TRBD1 (5 bases). The germline CDR1 and CDR2 sequences are SGHRS and YFSETQ. V was trimmed by 4 bases and J by 4 bases, leaving 20 bases between them. The CDR3 loop spans 16 amino acids. The CDR3 sequence is CASSPNPTDTFYGYTF. The CDR3 nucleotides read TGCGCCAGCAGCCCTAACCCGACAGATACTTTCTATGGCTACACCTTC.

This clone was seen only a few times. This chain connects TRBV5-1 to TRBJ2-5, with D possibly being TRBD1 (5 bases). Per germline, CDR1 SGHRS and CDR2 YFSETQ. This CDR3 has 15 residues. Deletions cut 0 bases from V and 4 bases from J, with 13 bases between. This CDR3 is CASSLAAQGGETQYF. The CDR3 DNA is TGCGCCAGCAGCTTGGCCGCGCAGGGTGGAGAGACCCAGTACTTC.

This chain connects TRBV11-1 to TRBJ2-7, with 9 bases lining up with TRBD1. In germline, CDR1 is SGHAT, CDR2 FQDESV (reference sequence). Losses at the gene ends were 5 bases for V and 4 bases for J; bases not matched to a gene: 6. The CDR3 has 14 residues. The CDR3 loop reads CASSPYRGQYEQYF. In DNA, the CDR3 is TGTGCCAGCAGCCCCTACAGGGGGCAGTACGAGCAGTACTTC.

The chain joins TRBV27 to TRBJ2-3; no firm D call. Trimming removed 0 bases from V and 5 bases from J, with 12 bases in between. The CDR3 totals 15 residues. The germline CDR1 and CDR2 sequences are MNHEY and SMNVEV (reference sequence). The CDR3 reads CASSLSGSSGDTQYF. CDR3 coding DNA: TGTGCCAGCAGTTTATCGGGTTCGTCCGGAGATACGCAGTATTTT.

The table lists this clone with a few counts. V is TRBV27 and J is TRBJ2-7; TRBD2 matches 8 bases. Germline CDR1 and CDR2: MNHEY and SMNVEV (reference sequence). V gave up 7 bases and J gave up 6 bases; unmatched junction bases: 11. The CDR3 extends over 14 amino acids. The CDR3: CASKGSGNGFEQYF. The CDR3 DNA reads as TGTGCCAGCAAAGGTAGCGGGAACGGCTTCGAGCAGTACTTC.

The CDR3 reads CASSGGRGLGNEQFF. CDR3 nucleotides: TGTGCCAGCAGCGGGGGAAGGGGGCTCGGGAATGAGCAGTTCTTC. V is TRBV5-6 and J is TRBJ2-1, with TRBD1 identical over 7 bases. Germline assignment: CDR1 SGHDT and CDR2 YYEEEE. The junction had 11 bases not matched to a gene; V was cut back by 4 bases and J by 7 bases. CDR3 length: 15 residues.

This clone was seen a single time. The rearrangement links TRBV28 to TRBJ2-7; the D is unclear. The germline V gene has CDR1 MDHEN and CDR2 SYDVKM. This CDR3 region has 15 residues. The V end was cut by 6 bases, the J end by 0 bases, with 15 bases between. The CDR3 bases are TGTGCCAGCAGCCTACCACCCTTGGCCTCCTACGAGCAGTACTTC. Translated, it gives CASSLPPLASYEQYF.

Worth noting for this clone: In the same sample, other DNA sequences code for this CDR3. The rearrangement joins TRBV5-1 to TRBJ1-1; a possible D gene is TRBD1 (5 bases). V lost 4 bases and J lost 1, with 8 bases in between. This CDR3 spans 13 amino acids. In germline, CDR1 is SGHRS, CDR2 YFSETQ. The DNA of the CDR3 is TGCGCCAGCAGCCTTCAGGGGAACACTGAAGCTTTCTTT. It is translated as CASSLQGNTEAFF.

The rearrangement joins TRBV6-1 to TRBJ2-7; no definite D call. This CDR3 has 18 residues. The V gene's germline CDR1 is MNHNS and CDR2 SASEGT. V gave up 3 bases and J gave up 0 bases, with 21 bases separating them. The CDR3 DNA sequence: TGTGCCAGCAGTGACGGTCAGGTTGTGACAAGCAGCTCCTACGAGCAGTACTTC. Its protein is CASSDGQVVTSSSYEQYF.